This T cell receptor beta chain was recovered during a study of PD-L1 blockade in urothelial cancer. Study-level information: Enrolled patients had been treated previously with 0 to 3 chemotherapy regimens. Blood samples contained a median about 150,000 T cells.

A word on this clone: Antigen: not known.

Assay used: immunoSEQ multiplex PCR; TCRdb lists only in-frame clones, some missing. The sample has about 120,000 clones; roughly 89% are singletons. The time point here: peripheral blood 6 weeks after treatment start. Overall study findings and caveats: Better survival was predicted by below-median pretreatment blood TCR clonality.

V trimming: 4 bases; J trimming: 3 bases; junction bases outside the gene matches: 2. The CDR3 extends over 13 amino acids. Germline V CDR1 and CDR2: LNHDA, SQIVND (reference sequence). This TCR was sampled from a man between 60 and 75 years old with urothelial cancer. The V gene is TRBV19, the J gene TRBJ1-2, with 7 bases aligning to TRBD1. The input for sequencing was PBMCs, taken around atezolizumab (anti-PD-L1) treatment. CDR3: CASSTQGDYGYTF. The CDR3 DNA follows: TGTGCCAGTAGTACGCAGGGGGACTATGGCTACACCTTC.